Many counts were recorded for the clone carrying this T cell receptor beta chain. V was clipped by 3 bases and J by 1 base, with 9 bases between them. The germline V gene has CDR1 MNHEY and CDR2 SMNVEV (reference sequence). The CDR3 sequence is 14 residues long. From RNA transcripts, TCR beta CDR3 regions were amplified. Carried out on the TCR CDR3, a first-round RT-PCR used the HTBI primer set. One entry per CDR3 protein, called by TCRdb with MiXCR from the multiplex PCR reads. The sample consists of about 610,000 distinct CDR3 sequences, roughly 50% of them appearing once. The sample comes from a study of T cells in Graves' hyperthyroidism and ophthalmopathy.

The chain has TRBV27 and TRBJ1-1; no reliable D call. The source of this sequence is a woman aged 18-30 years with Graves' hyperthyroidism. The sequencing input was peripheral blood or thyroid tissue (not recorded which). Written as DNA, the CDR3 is TGTGCCAGCAGTTTCGGCGCCCCGAACACTGAAGCTTTCTTT. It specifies CASSFGAPNTEAFF.